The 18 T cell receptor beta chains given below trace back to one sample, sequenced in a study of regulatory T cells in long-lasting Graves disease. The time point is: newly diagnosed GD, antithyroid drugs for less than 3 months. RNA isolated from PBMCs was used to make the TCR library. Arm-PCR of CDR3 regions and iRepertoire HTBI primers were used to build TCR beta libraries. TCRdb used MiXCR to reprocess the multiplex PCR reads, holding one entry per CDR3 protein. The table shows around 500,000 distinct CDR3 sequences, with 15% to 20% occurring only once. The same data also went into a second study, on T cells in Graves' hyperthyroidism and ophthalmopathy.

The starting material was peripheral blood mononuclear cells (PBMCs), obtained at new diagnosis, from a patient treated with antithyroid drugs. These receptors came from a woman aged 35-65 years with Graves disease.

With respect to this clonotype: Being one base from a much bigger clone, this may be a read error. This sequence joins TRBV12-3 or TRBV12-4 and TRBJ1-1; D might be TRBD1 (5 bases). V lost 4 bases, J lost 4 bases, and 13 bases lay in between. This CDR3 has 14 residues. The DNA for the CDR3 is TGTGCCAGCAGTTCATTACAGGTGCTCACTGAAGCTTTCTTT. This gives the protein CASSSLQVLTEAFF.

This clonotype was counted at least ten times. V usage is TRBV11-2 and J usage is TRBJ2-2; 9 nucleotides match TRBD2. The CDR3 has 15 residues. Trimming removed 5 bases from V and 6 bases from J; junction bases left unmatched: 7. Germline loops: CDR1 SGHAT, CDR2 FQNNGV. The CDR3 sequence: CASSPRGGLAGELFF. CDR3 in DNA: TGTGCCAGCAGCCCGCGGGGGGGCCTGGCCGGGGAGCTGTTTTTT.

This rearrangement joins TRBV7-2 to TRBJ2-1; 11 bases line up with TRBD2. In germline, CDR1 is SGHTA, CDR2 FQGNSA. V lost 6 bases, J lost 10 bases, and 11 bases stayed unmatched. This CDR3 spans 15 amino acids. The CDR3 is CASSSTSGASIEQFF. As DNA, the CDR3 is TGTGCCAGCAGTTCGACTAGCGGGGCTTCCATAGAGCAGTTCTTC.

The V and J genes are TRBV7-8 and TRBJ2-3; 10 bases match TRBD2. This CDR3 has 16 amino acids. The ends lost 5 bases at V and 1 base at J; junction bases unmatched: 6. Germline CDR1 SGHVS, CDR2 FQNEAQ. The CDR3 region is CASSIKAGGGTDTQYF. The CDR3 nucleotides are TGTGCCAGCAGCATTAAAGCGGGGGGGGGCACAGATACGCAGTATTTT.

The CDR3 sequence is CASSRTGRNTGELFF. The DNA of the CDR3 is TGTGCCAGCAGCCGGACAGGGAGGAACACCGGGGAGCTGTTTTTT. V and J are TRBV5-5 and TRBJ2-2, with 8 positions matching TRBD1. The CDR3 consists of 15 residues. With 4 bases clipped from V and 1 base from J, the junction kept 3 bases outside the gene matches. Germline V CDR1 and CDR2: SGHKS, YYEKEE (reference sequence).

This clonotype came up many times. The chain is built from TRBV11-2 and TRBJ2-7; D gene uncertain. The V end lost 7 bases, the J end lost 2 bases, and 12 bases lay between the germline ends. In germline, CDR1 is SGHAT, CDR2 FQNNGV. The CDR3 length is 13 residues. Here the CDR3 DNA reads TGTGCCAGCACCCCGGACGGAACCTACGAGCAGTACTTC. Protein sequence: CASTPDGTYEQYF.

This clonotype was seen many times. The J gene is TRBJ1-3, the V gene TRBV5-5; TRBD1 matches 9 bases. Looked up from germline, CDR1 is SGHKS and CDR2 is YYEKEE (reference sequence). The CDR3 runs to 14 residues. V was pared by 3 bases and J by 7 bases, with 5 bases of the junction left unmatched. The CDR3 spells CASSWGQGLNTIYF. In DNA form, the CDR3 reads TGTGCCAGCAGCTGGGGACAGGGCCTGAACACCATATATTTT.

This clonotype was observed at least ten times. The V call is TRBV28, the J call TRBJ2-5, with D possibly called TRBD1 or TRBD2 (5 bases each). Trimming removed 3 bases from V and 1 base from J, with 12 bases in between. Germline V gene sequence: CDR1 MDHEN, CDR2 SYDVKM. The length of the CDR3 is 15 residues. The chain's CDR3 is CASSLRGEPQETQYF. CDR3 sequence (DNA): TGTGCCAGCAGTTTGCGAGGGGAACCCCAAGAGACCCAGTACTTC.

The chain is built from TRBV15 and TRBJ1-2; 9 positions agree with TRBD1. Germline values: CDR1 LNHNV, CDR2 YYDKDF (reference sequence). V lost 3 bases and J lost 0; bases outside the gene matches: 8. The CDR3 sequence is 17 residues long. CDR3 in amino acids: CATSSPGQGPPNYGYTF. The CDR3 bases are TGTGCCACCAGCAGCCCGGGACAGGGTCCACCTAACTATGGCTACACCTTC.

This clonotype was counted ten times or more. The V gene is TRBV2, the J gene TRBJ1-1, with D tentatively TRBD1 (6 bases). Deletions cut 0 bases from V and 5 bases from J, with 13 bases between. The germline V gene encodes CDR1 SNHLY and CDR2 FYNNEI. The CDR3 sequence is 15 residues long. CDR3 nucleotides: TGTGCCAGCAGTGAAGCACGATCGGGGGCGACTGAAGCTTTCTTT. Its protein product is CASSEARSGATEAFF.

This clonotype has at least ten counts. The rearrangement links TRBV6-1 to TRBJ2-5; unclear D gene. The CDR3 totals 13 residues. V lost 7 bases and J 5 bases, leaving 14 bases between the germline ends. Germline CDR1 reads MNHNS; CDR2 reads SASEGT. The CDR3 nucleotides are TGTGCCAGCACCGTCGGGTTTCAGGAGACCCAGTACTTC. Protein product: CASTVGFQETQYF.

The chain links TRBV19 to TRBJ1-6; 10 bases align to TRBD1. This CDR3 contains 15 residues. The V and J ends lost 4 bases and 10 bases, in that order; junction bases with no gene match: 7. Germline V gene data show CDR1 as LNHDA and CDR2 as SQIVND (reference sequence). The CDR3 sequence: CASSNGQGVESPLHF. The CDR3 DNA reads TGTGCCAGTAGTAACGGACAGGGGGTAGAGTCACCCCTCCACTTT.

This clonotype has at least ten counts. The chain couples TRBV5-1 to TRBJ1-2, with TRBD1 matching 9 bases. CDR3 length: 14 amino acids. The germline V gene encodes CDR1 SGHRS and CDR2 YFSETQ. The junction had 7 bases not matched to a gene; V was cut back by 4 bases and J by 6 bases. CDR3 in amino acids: CASSKIQGADGYTF. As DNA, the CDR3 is TGCGCCAGCAGCAAGATACAGGGGGCAGATGGCTACACCTTC.

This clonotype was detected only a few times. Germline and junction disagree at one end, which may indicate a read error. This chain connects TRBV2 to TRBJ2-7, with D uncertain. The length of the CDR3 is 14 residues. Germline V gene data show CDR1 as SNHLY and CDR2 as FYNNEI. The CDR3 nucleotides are TGCGCCAGCAGCCGAAGTTATCCGGGTTACGAGCAGTACTTC. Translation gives CASSRSYPGYEQYF.

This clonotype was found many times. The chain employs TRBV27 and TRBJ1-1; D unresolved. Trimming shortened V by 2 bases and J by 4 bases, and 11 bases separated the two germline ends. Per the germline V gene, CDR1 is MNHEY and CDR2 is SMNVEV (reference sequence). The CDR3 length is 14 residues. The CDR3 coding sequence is TGTGCCAGCAGTTTAGAGGGATGGTCCACTGAAGCTTTCTTT. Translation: CASSLEGWSTEAFF.

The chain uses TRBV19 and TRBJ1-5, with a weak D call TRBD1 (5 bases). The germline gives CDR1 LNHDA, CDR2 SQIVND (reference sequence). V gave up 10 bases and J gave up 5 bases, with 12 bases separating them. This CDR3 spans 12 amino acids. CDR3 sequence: CATNEGDQPQHF. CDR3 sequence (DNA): TGTGCCACCAATGAAGGGGATCAGCCCCAGCATTTT.

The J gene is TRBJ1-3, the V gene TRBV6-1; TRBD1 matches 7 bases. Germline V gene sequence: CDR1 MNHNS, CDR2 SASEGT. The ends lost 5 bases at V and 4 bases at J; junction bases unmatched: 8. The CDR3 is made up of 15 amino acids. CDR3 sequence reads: CASSLTGVGGNTIYF. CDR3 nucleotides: TGTGCCAGCAGTCTCACAGGGGTTGGAGGAAACACCATATATTTT.

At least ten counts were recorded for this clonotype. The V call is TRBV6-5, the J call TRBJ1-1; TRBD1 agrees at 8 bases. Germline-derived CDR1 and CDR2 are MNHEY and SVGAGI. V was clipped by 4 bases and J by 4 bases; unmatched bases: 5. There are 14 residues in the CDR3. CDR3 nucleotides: TGTGCCAGCAGTTCACAGGGGGGAATCACTGAAGCTTTCTTT. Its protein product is CASSSQGGITEAFF.